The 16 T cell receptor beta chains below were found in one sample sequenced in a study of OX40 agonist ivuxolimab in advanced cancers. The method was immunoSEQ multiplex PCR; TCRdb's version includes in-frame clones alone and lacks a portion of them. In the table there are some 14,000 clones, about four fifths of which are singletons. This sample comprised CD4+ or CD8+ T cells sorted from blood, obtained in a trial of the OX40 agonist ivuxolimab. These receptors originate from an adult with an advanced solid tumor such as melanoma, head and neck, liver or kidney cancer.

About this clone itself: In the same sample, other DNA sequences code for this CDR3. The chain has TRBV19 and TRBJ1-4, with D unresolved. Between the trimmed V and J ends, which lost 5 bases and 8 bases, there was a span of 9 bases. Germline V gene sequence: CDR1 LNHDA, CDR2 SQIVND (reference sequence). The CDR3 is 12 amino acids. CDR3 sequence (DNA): TGTGCCAGTAGTTGGTCTCGCGAAAAACTGTTTTTT. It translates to CASSWSREKLFF.

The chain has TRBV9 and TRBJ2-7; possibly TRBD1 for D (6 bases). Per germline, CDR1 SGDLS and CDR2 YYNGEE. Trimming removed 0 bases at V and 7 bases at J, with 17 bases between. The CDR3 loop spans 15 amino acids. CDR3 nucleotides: TGTGCCAGCAGCGTAGGTGACAGGCTCGCAGGGGAGCAGTACTTC. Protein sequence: CASSVGDRLAGEQYF.

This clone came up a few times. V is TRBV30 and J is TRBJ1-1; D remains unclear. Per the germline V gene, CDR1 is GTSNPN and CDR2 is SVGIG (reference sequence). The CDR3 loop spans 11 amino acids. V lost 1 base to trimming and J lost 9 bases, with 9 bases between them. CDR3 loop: CAWSGGLQAFF. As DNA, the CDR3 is TGTGCCTGGAGTGGAGGGTTACAAGCTTTCTTT.

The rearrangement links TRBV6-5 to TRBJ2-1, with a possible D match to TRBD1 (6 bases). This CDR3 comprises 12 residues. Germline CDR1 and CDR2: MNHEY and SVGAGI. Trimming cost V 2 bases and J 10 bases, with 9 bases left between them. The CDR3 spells CASSYQGSEQFF. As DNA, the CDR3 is TGTGCCAGCAGTTACCAGGGGTCGGAGCAGTTCTTC.

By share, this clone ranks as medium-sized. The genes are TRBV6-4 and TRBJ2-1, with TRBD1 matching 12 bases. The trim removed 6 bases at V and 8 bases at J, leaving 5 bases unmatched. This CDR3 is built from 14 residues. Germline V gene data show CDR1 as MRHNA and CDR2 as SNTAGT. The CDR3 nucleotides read TGTGCCAGCAGCCCCGGGACAGGGGGCTATGAGCAGTTCTTC. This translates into CASSPGTGGYEQFF.

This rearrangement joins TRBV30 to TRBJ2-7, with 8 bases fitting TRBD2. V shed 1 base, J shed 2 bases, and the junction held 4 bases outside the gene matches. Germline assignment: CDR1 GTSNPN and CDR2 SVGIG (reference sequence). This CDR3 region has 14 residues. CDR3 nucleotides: TGTGCCTGGAGTGAAGGTAGCGGGGCCTACGAGCAGTACTTC. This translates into CAWSEGSGAYEQYF.

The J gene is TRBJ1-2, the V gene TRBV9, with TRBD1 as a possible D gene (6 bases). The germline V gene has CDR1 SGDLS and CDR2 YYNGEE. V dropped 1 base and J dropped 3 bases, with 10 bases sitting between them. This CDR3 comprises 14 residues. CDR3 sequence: CASSVQGFDYGYTF. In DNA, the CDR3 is TGTGCCAGCAGCGTACAGGGGTTTGACTATGGCTACACCTTC.

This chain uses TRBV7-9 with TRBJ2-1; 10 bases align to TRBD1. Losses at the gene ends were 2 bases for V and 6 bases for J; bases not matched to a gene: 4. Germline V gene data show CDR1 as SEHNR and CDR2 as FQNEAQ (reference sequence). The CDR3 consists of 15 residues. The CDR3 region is CASSLRDRGPNEQFF. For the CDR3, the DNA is TGTGCCAGCAGCTTAAGAGACAGGGGGCCCAATGAGCAGTTCTTC.

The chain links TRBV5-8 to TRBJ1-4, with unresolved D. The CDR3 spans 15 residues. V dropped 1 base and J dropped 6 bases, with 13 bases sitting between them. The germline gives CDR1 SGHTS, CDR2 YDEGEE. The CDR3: CASSLHGAIYEKLFF. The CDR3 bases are TGTGCCAGCAGCTTGCATGGAGCGATTTATGAAAAACTGTTTTTT.

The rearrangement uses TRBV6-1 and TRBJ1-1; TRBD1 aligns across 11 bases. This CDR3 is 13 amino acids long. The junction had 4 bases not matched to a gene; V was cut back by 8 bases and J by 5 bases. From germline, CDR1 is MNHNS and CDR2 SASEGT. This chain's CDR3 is CASWGTGGTEAFF. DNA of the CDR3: TGTGCCAGCTGGGGGACAGGGGGTACTGAAGCTTTCTTT.

CDR3 bases: TGTGCCAGCAGTGCAGGGGACAGCAACTACGAGCAGTACTTC. Translation gives CASSAGDSNYEQYF. The gene calls are TRBV27 and TRBJ2-5; 7 bases fit TRBD1. The J call may be incorrect, as the DNA end agrees better with TRBJ2-7. The CDR3 has 14 amino acids. The germline V gene encodes CDR1 MNHEY and CDR2 SMNVEV (reference sequence).

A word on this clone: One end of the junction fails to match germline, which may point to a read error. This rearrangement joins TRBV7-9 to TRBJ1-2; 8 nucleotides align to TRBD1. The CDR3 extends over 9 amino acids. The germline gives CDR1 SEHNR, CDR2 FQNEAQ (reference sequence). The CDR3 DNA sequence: TGTGCCAGCAGCTCGACAGGGGCCTTC. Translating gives CASSSTGAF.

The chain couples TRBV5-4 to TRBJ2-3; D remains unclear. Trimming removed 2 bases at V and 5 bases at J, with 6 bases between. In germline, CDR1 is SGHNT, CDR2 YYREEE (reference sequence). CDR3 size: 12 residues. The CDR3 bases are TGTGCCAGCAGCTTTGAGATAGATACGCAGTATTTT. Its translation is CASSFEIDTQYF.

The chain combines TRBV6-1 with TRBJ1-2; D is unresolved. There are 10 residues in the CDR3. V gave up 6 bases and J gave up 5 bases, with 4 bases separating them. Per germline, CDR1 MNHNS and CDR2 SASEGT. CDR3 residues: CASSNYGYTF. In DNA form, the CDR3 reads TGTGCCAGCAGCAATTATGGCTACACCTTC.

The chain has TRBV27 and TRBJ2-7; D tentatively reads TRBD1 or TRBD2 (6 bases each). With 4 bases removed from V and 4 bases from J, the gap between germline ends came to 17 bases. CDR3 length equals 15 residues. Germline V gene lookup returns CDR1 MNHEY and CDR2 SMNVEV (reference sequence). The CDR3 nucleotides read TGTGCCAGCAGTTGGTCGGGGGAAGGGGGGTACGAGCAGTACTTC. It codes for CASSWSGEGGYEQYF.

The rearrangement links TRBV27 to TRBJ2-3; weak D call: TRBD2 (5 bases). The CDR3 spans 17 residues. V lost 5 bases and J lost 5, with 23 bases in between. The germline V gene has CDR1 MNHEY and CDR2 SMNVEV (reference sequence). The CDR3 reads CASSGLDLASKGDTQYF. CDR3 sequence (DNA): TGTGCCAGCAGTGGACTCGATCTAGCCTCCAAGGGAGATACGCAGTATTTT.